Shown below are 28 T cell receptor beta chains from a single sample sequenced in a study of T cell changes during pregnancy in multiple sclerosis. Clones were read by immunoSEQ multiplex PCR, and TCRdb kept only the in-frame ones, dropping some. The sample holds 40,000 to 55,000 clones, about 88% seen once. Material: CD4+ T cells from peripheral blood mononuclear cells, obtained after pregnancy. These receptors came from a female donor with multiple sclerosis, enrolled in a pregnancy study.

The chain joins TRBV2 to TRBJ2-7, with D perhaps TRBD2 (6 bases). Trimming pared 2 bases from V and 0 bases from J, leaving 14 bases between. CDR1 is SNHLY and CDR2 is FYNNEI in the germline V gene. The CDR3 runs 16 residues. CDR3 region: CASSELGGASSYEQYF. The DNA of the CDR3 is TGTGCCAGCAGTGAACTGGGCGGGGCCAGCTCCTACGAGCAGTACTTC.

The J gene is TRBJ2-7, the V gene TRBV19, with 10 bases aligning to TRBD2. V dropped 5 bases and J dropped 5; count of bases not matched to a gene: 6. The germline CDR1 and CDR2 sequences are LNHDA and SQIVND (reference sequence). The CDR3 extends over 14 amino acids. The CDR3 sequence: CASSSSGREDEQYF. CDR3 DNA: TGTGCCAGTAGTTCTAGCGGGAGAGAGGACGAGCAGTACTTC.

The chain joins TRBV6-5 to TRBJ1-1; tentative D call: TRBD1 (5 bases). Germline-derived CDR1 and CDR2 are MNHEY and SVGAGI. The germline V and J ends were trimmed by 5 bases and 11 bases, with 18 bases remaining between them. The CDR3 runs to 13 residues. This chain's CDR3 is CASSPPPGLGAFF. DNA of the CDR3: TGTGCCAGCAGTCCCCCCCCAGGGCTTGGGGCTTTCTTT.

This clone appeared a few times. The rearrangement joins TRBV29-1 to TRBJ1-1; tentatively, D is TRBD1 (6 bases). The CDR3 covers 12 residues. Per the germline V gene, CDR1 is SQVTM and CDR2 is ANQGSEA. The V and J ends lost 5 bases and 3 bases respectively, with 10 bases between them. This chain's CDR3 is CSVYDRYTEAFF. The DNA for the CDR3 is TGCAGCGTTTACGACAGGTACACTGAAGCTTTCTTT.

V usage is TRBV2 and J usage is TRBJ1-1; TRBD1 matches at 7 bases. J was trimmed by 4 bases and V by 2 bases; bases with no gene match: 4. The germline V gene has CDR1 SNHLY and CDR2 FYNNEI. The CDR3 runs to 14 residues. CDR3 loop: CASSETDRATEAFF. CDR3 nucleotide sequence: TGTGCCAGCAGTGAAACTGACAGGGCCACTGAAGCTTTCTTT. Combining the CDR3 with reference TRBV2 and TRBJ1-1 gives the whole variable domain EPEVTQTPSHQVTQMGQEVILRCVPISNHLYFYWYRQILGQKVEFLVSFYNNEISEKSEIFDDQFSVERPDGSNFTLKIRSTKLEDSAMYFCASSETDRATEAFFGQGTRLTVV.

The chain is built from TRBV6-1 and TRBJ2-6, with 7 bases identical to TRBD2. The J segment lost 3 bases and the V segment lost 10 bases, leaving 3 bases of the junction unmatched. The CDR3 loop spans 13 amino acids. Per germline, CDR1 MNHNS and CDR2 SASEGT. The CDR3 loop is CANGGGGANVLTF. In nucleotides, the CDR3 is TGTGCCAACGGCGGGGGTGGGGCCAACGTCCTGACTTTC.

Regarding this clone: This may arise from a read error, as a much more abundant clone is one base away. The rearrangement uses TRBV30 and TRBJ2-5, with D perhaps matching TRBD2 (5 bases). CDR1 is GTSNPN and CDR2 is SVGIG in the germline V gene (reference sequence). The CDR3 contains 15 residues. DNA of the CDR3: TGTGCCTGGAGTGTCCTAGGGAAAGGGAGAGAGATCCAGTACTTC. Its protein product is CAWSVLGKGREIQYF. Supplemented by reference TRBV30 and TRBJ2-5, the full variable domain reads SQTIHQWPATLVQPVGSPLSLECTVEGTSNPNLYWYRQAAGRGLQLLFYSVGIGQISSEVPQNLSASRPQDRQFILSSKKLLLSDSGFYLCAWSVLGKGREIQYFGPGTRLLVL.

The CDR3, as DNA: TGTGCCAGCAGCGTAGCTAGCGGGAGCCTATCGGGGGAGCAGTTCTTC. Translation gives CASSVASGSLSGEQFF. The V call is TRBV9, the J call TRBJ2-1; 10 bases are a match to TRBD2. Germline lookup yields CDR1 SGDLS and CDR2 YYNGEE. J was trimmed by 10 bases and V by 0 bases; bases with no gene match: 10. The CDR3 consists of 16 residues.

A remark on this clone: Within the sample, other DNA sequences also encode this same CDR3. This chain links TRBV7-2 with TRBJ1-2; D gene ambiguous. This CDR3 is 13 amino acids long. V lost 5 bases and J lost 8, with 15 bases in between. Germline CDR1 SGHTA, CDR2 FQGNSA. This CDR3 reads CASSPRGEQGYTF. CDR3 coding DNA: TGTGCCAGCAGCCCACGCGGGGAACAAGGCTACACCTTC.

The chain has TRBV5-1 and TRBJ1-3, with a possible D match to TRBD1 (6 bases). The germline gives CDR1 SGHRS, CDR2 YFSETQ. Deletions cut 0 bases from V and 2 bases from J, with 9 bases between. CDR3 length: 15 amino acids. CDR3 loop: CASSLEQGTGNTIYF. Written as DNA, the CDR3 is TGCGCCAGCAGCTTGGAGCAGGGGACTGGAAACACCATATATTTT.

The chain carries TRBV11-2 and TRBJ2-2; D is possibly TRBD1 (5 bases). The CDR3 runs 17 residues. V lost 6 bases and J 7 bases, leaving 24 bases between the germline ends. From germline, CDR1 is SGHAT and CDR2 FQNNGV. The CDR3 spells CASRHWGRAIFGGELFF. CDR3 nucleotide sequence: TGTGCCAGCAGACATTGGGGCAGGGCTATATTTGGCGGGGAGCTGTTTTTT.

The chain links TRBV6-1 to TRBJ2-1; 10 nucleotides align to TRBD2. Germline values: CDR1 MNHNS, CDR2 SASEGT. The CDR3 extends over 19 amino acids. Losses at the gene ends were 0 bases for V and 7 bases for J; bases not matched to a gene: 15. CDR3 sequence (DNA): TGTGCCAGCAGTGAAGCTTCGACGGTGGGGGGACTAGCGTTTAATGAGCAGTTCTTC. Its translation: CASSEASTVGGLAFNEQFF.

J is TRBJ1-1 and V is TRBV9; D is uncertain. V was cut by 4 bases and J by 4 bases, with 11 bases left in between. The CDR3 is 13 amino acids. CDR1 is SGDLS, CDR2 YYNGEE, per germline. CDR3 residues: CASSPSGFTEAFF. As DNA, the CDR3 is TGTGCCAGCAGCCCCTCGGGGTTCACTGAAGCTTTCTTT.

This clone has just one count. The chain couples TRBV2 to TRBJ2-7; TRBD2 is a possible D gene (5 bases). The CDR3 extends over 13 amino acids. V dropped 8 bases and J dropped 5 bases, with 16 bases sitting between them. Per the germline V gene, CDR1 is SNHLY and CDR2 is FYNNEI. The chain's CDR3 is CASGQDLGDEQYF. The DNA of the CDR3 is TGTGCCAGCGGGCAGGATCTGGGAGACGAGCAGTACTTC. The whole variable domain, filled in from reference TRBV2 and TRBJ2-7, reads EPEVTQTPSHQVTQMGQEVILRCVPISNHLYFYWYRQILGQKVEFLVSFYNNEISEKSEIFDDQFSVERPDGSNFTLKIRSTKLEDSAMYFCASGQDLGDEQYFGPGTRLTVT.

The chain recombines TRBV5-1 with TRBJ2-3, with TRBD2 identical over 10 bases. The V and J ends lost 4 bases and 4 bases, in that order; junction bases with no gene match: 6. The CDR3 has 15 residues. Germline loops: CDR1 SGHRS, CDR2 YFSETQ. DNA of the CDR3: TGCGCCAGCAGCCCCGTAGCGGGAGGCCCAGATACGCAGTATTTT. Translated: CASSPVAGGPDTQYF.

This sequence joins TRBV11-1 and TRBJ2-2, with 11 bases lining up with TRBD2. CDR1 SGHAT and CDR2 FQDESV come from the germline V gene (reference sequence). There are 17 residues in the CDR3. Unmatched junction bases numbered 8, after V lost 3 bases and J lost 5 bases. The CDR3 nucleotides read TGTGCCAGCAGCTTCCGGCTAGCGGGAGGACATACCGGGGAGCTGTTTTTT. Translated: CASSFRLAGGHTGELFF.

CDR3 bases: TGTGCCATCAGTGAGGAGGGAGGTCCCCAAAACATTCAGTACTTC. Its protein product is CAISEEGGPQNIQYF. The chain uses TRBV10-3 and TRBJ2-4; weak D call: TRBD2 (6 bases). The germline V gene encodes CDR1 ENHRY and CDR2 SYGVKD. CDR3 length: 15 residues. V gave up 2 bases and J gave up 5 bases, with 13 bases separating them.

The CDR3 DNA is TGTGCCAGTAGTATAAACAAGGACAGGGCGAGCGGCTACACCTTC. This gives the protein CASSINKDRASGYTF. This rearrangement joins TRBV19 to TRBJ1-2; TRBD1 matches 8 bases. The V and J ends lost 2 bases and 8 bases, in that order; junction bases with no gene match: 10. Germline CDR1 reads LNHDA; CDR2 reads SQIVND (reference sequence). The CDR3 sequence is 15 residues long.

The CDR3 protein is CASSPARQGLGYEQYF. CDR3 sequence (DNA): TGCGCCAGCAGCCCCGCGAGACAGGGTTTAGGGTACGAGCAGTACTTC. This chain joins TRBV4-3 and TRBJ2-5; 7 bases fit TRBD1. Near its end, the DNA agrees better with TRBJ2-7, so the J call may be wrong. Looked up from germline, CDR1 is LGHNA and CDR2 is YSLEER. There are 16 residues in the CDR3.

The chain couples TRBV6-6 to TRBJ1-2; 7 bases are shared with TRBD1. Trimming at V came to 8 bases and at J to 5 bases, leaving 5 bases not matched to a gene. This CDR3 region has 12 residues. The V gene's germline CDR1 is MNHNY and CDR2 SVGAGI (reference sequence). In nucleotides, the CDR3 is TGTGCCAGCCGACAGGGATCGTATGGCTACACCTTC. As protein: CASRQGSYGYTF.

This clone has only one observation. V and J are TRBV5-1 and TRBJ2-1, with 8 bases aligning to TRBD2. V shed 0 bases, J shed 4 bases, and the junction held 3 bases outside the gene matches. The CDR3 contains 15 residues. Looked up from germline, CDR1 is SGHRS and CDR2 is YFSETQ. The CDR3 reads CASSLDSGSYNEQFF. The CDR3 region has the DNA TGCGCCAGCAGCTTGGACAGCGGGAGTTACAATGAGCAGTTCTTC.

V usage is TRBV4-2 and J usage is TRBJ1-3, with 7 nucleotides matching TRBD1. V lost 1 base and J lost 0; bases outside the gene matches: 3. The CDR3 totals 16 residues. Germline V gives CDR1 LGHNA, CDR2 YNFKEQ. The CDR3 DNA reads as TGTGCCAGCAGCCAAGGACAGGGTTCCTCTGGAAACACCATATATTTT. Amino acid sequence: CASSQGQGSSGNTIYF.

This clone was seen a single time. CDR3 region: CASSQGAGNYGYTF. As DNA, the CDR3 is TGTGCCAGTAGCCAGGGGGCCGGTAACTATGGCTACACCTTC. V and J are TRBV19 and TRBJ1-2; 8 bases align to TRBD1. The CDR3 extends over 14 amino acids. The V and J ends lost 6 bases and 1 base, in that order; junction bases with no gene match: 4. CDR1 LNHDA and CDR2 SQIVND come from the germline V gene (reference sequence).

This rearrangement joins TRBV18 to TRBJ2-7; D might be TRBD1 (6 bases). This CDR3 has 12 residues. V lost 3 bases to trimming and J lost 9 bases, with 12 bases between them. The germline CDR1 and CDR2 sequences are KGHSH and LQKENI. The CDR3: CASSPPQGWQYF. CDR3 bases: TGTGCCAGCTCACCCCCGCAGGGGTGGCAGTACTTC. Full variable domain (remainder filled in from reference TRBV18 and TRBJ2-7): NAGVMQNPRHLVRRRGQEARLRCSPMKGHSHVYWYRQLPEEGLKFMVYLQKENIIDESGMPKERFSAEFPKEGPSILRIQQVVRGDSAAYFCASSPPQGWQYFGPGTRLTVT.

The J gene is TRBJ2-3, the V gene TRBV7-9, with 7 bases aligning to TRBD1. The CDR3 is 16 amino acids. After removal of 4 bases from V and 2 bases from J, the junction contained 9 bases not matched to a gene. Germline values: CDR1 SEHNR, CDR2 FQNEAQ (reference sequence). The CDR3 reads CASSYATGWYTDTQYF. CDR3 nucleotides: TGTGCCAGCAGCTACGCGACAGGGTGGTACACAGATACGCAGTATTTT.

This chain links TRBV28 with TRBJ2-5; D possibly corresponds to TRBD1 (5 bases). V lost 7 bases to trimming and J lost 0 bases, with 18 bases between them. The V gene's germline CDR1 is MDHEN and CDR2 SYDVKM. CDR3 length: 16 residues. This chain's CDR3 is CASILEFQGNQETQYF. In DNA, the CDR3 is TGTGCCAGCATATTGGAGTTCCAGGGCAACCAAGAGACCCAGTACTTC.

The chain carries TRBV29-1 and TRBJ1-1, with TRBD1 identical over 8 bases. This CDR3 is 13 amino acids long. Germline trimming cut 5 bases from V and 6 bases from J; bases unmatched to any gene: 8. Germline values: CDR1 SQVTM, CDR2 ANQGSEA. The DNA for the CDR3 is TGCAGCGTTTGCCCCAGGGGGCCGGCTGAAGCTTTCTTT. Its translation: CSVCPRGPAEAFF. Based on the CDR3 plus reference TRBV29-1 and TRBJ1-1, the full variable domain is SAVISQKPSRDICQRGTSLTIQCQVDSQVTMMFWYRQQPGQSLTLIATANQGSEATYESGFVIDKFPISRPNLTFSTLTVSNMSPEDSSIYLCSVCPRGPAEAFFGQGTRLTVV.

The V call is TRBV28, the J call TRBJ1-3, with unresolved D. Per the germline V gene, CDR1 is MDHEN and CDR2 is SYDVKM. Trimming cost V 6 bases and J 8 bases, with 20 bases left between them. The CDR3 contains 15 residues. CDR3 amino acids: CASRDGGSLGDTIYF. The CDR3, as DNA: TGTGCCAGCAGGGATGGAGGTTCACTGGGAGACACCATATATTTT.